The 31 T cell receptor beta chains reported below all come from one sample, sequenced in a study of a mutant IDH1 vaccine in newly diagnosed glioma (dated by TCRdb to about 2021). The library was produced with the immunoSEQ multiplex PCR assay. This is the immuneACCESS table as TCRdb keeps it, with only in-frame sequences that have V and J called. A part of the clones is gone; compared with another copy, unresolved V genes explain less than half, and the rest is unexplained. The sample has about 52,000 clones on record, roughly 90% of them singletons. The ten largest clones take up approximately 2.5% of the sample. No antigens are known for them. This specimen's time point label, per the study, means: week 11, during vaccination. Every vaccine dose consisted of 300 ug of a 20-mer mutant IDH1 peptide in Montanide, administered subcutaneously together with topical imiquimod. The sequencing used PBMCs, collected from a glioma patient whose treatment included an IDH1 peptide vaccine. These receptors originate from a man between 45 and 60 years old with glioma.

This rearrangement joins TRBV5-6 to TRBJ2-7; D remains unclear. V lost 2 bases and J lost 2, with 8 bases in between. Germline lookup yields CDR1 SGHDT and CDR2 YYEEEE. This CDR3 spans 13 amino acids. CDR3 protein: CASSFSSTYEQYF. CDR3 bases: TGTGCCAGCAGCTTTTCCTCCACCTACGAGCAGTACTTC.

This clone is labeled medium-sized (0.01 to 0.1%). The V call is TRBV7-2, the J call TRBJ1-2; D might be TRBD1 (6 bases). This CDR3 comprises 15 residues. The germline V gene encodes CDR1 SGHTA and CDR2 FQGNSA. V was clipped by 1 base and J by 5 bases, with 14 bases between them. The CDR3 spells CASSLGGRAVYGYTF. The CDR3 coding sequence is TGTGCCAGCAGCTTAGGGGGGCGGGCCGTATATGGCTACACCTTC. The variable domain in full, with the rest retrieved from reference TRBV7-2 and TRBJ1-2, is GAGVSQSPSNKVTEKGKDVELRCDPISGHTALYWYRQSLGQGLEFLIYFQGNSAPDKSGLPSDRFSAERTGGSVSTLTIQRTQQEDSAVYLCASSLGGRAVYGYTFGSGTRLTVV.

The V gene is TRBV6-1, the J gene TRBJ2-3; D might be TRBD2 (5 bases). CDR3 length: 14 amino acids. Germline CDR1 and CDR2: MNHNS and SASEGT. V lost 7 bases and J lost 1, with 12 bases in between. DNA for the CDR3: TGTGCCAGCACCCGAGGGTCGGGCACAGATACGCAGTATTTT. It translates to CASTRGSGTDTQYF.

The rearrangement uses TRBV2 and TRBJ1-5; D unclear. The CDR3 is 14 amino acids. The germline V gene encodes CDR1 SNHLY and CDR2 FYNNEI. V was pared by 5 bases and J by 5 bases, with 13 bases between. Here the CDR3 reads CASSLWTSDQPQHF. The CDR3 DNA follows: TGTGCCAGCAGTCTCTGGACGTCGGATCAGCCCCAGCATTTT.

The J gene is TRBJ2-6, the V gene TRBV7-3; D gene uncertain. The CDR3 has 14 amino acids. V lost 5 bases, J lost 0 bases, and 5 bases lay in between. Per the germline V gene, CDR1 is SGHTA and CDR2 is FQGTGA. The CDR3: CASSPSSGANVLTF. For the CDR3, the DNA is TGTGCCAGCAGCCCGAGCTCTGGGGCCAACGTCCTGACTTTC.

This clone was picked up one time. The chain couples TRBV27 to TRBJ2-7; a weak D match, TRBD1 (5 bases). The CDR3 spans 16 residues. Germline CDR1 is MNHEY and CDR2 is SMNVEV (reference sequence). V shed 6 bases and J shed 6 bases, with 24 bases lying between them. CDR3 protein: CASRPIQGRARLEQYF. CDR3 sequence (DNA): TGTGCCAGCAGGCCCATCCAGGGCAGGGCCCGCCTCGAGCAGTACTTC.

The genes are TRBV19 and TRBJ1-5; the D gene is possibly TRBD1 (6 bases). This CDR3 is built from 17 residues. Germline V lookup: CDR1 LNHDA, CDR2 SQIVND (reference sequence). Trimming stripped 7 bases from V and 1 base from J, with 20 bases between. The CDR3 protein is CASTRDNQPRSNQPQHF. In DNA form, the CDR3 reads TGTGCCAGTACCCGGGACAACCAACCGCGGAGCAATCAGCCCCAGCATTTT.

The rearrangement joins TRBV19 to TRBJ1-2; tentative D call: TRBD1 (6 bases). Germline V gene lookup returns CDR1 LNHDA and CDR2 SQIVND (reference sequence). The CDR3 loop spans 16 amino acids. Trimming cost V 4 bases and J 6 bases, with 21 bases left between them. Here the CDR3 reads CASSSPGALLLDGYTF. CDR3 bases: TGTGCCAGTAGTAGTCCGGGGGCCCTACTCCTGGATGGCTACACCTTC. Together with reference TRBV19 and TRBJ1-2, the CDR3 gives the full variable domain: DGGITQSPKYLFRKEGQNVTLSCEQNLNHDAMYWYRQDPGQGLRLIYYSQIVNDFQKGDIAEGYSVSREKKESFPLTVTSAQKNPTAFYLCASSSPGALLLDGYTFGSGTRLTVV.

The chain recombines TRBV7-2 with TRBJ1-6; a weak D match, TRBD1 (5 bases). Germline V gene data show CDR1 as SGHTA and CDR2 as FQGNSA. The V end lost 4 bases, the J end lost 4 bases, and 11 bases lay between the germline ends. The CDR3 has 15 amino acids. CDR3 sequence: CASSSPRGYNSPLHF. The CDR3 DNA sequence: TGTGCCAGCAGCTCCCCAAGGGGTTATAATTCACCCCTCCACTTT. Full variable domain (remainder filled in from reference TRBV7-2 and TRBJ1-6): GAGVSQSPSNKVTEKGKDVELRCDPISGHTALYWYRQSLGQGLEFLIYFQGNSAPDKSGLPSDRFSAERTGGSVSTLTIQRTQQEDSAVYLCASSSPRGYNSPLHFGNGTRLTVT.

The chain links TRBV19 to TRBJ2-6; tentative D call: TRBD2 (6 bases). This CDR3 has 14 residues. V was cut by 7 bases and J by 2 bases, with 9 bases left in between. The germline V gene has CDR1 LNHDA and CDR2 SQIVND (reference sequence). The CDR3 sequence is CASKREAGANVLTF. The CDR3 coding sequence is TGTGCCAGTAAAAGGGAGGCTGGGGCCAACGTCCTGACTTTC. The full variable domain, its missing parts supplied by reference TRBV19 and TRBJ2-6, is DGGITQSPKYLFRKEGQNVTLSCEQNLNHDAMYWYRQDPGQGLRLIYYSQIVNDFQKGDIAEGYSVSREKKESFPLTVTSAQKNPTAFYLCASKREAGANVLTFGAGSRLTVL.

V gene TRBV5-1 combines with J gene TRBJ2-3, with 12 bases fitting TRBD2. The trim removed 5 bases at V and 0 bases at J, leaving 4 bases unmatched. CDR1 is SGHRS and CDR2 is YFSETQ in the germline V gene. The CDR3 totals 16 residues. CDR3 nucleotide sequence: TGCGCCAGCAGACCCGGGACTAGCGGGAGCACAGATACGCAGTATTTT. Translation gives CASRPGTSGSTDTQYF.

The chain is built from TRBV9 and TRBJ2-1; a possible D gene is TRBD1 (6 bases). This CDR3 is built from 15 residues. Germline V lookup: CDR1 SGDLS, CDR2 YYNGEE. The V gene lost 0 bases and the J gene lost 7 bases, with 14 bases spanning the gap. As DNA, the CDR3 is TGTGCCAGCAGCGTAGGACCCATGGGGGCGAATGAGCAGTTCTTC. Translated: CASSVGPMGANEQFF.

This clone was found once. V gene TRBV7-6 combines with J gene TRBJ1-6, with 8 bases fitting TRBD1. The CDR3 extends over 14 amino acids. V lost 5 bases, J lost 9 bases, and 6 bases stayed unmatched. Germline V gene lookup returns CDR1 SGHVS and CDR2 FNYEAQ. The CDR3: CASSPRTGFSPLHF. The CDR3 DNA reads TGTGCCAGCAGCCCGCGGACAGGGTTTTCACCCCTCCACTTT.

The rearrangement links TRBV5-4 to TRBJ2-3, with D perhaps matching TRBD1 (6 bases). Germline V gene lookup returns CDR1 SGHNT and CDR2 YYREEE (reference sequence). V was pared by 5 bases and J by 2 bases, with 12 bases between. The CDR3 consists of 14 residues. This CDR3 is CASRGGPSTDTQYF. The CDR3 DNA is TGTGCCAGCAGAGGGGGACCGTCCACAGATACGCAGTATTTT.

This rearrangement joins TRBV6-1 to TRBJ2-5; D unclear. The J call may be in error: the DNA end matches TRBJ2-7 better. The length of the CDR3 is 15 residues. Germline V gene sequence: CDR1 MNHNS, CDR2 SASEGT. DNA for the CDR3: TGTGCCAGCAGTGAAAGTGGTAGGGTCCGCCACGAGCAGTACTTC. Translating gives CASSESGRVRHEQYF.

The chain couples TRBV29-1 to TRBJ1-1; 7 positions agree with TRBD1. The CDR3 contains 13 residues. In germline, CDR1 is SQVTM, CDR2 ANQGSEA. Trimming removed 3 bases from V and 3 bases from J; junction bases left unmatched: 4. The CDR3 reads CSVDVTGDTEAFF. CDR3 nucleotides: TGCAGCGTTGACGTTACAGGGGACACTGAAGCTTTCTTT.

CDR3 bases: TGTGCCAGCACCGGGACAGGGGGGACCTACGAGCAGTACTTC. It yields the protein CASTGTGGTYEQYF. V and J are TRBV6-5 and TRBJ2-7, with 11 bases identical to TRBD1. CDR3 length: 14 residues. V was clipped by 7 bases and J by 2 bases; unmatched bases: 4. Germline V gene lookup returns CDR1 MNHEY and CDR2 SVGAGI.

The CDR3 DNA sequence: TGTGCCAGCAGCTCCGAAAGGGGGGCGAGGTATGGCTACACCTTC. Translated, it gives CASSSERGARYGYTF. V usage is TRBV5-6 and J usage is TRBJ1-2; possibly TRBD1 for D (6 bases). The CDR3 consists of 15 residues. V gave up 3 bases and J gave up 5 bases, with 17 bases separating them. Germline values: CDR1 SGHDT, CDR2 YYEEEE.

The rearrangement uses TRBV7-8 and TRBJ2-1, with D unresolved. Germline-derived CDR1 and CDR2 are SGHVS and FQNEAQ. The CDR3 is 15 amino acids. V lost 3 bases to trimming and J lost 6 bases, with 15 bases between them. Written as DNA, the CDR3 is TGTGCCAGCAGCTTGGTTAGACGGCCCCTCAATGAGCAGTTCTTC. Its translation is CASSLVRRPLNEQFF.

CDR3 DNA sequence: TGCGCCAGCAGCCAAGACCCAGGGTCGAACACCGGGGAGCTGTTTTTT. This gives the protein CASSQDPGSNTGELFF. This chain uses TRBV4-3 with TRBJ2-2; TRBD1 is a possible D gene (5 bases). Germline V gene lookup returns CDR1 LGHNA and CDR2 YSLEER. The CDR3 totals 16 residues. The V end lost 0 bases, the J end lost 0 bases, and 8 bases lay between the germline ends.

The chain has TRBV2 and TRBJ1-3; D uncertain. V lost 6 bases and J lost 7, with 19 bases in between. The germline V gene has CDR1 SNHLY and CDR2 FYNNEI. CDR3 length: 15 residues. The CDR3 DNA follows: TGTGCCAGCAGGGTCCAGACGGAGGGAGGGAACACCATATATTTT. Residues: CASRVQTEGGNTIYF.

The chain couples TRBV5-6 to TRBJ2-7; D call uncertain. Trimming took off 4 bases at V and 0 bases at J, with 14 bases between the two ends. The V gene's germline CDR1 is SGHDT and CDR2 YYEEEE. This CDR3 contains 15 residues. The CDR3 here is CASSIPGWGSYEQYF. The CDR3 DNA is TGTGCCAGCAGCATCCCCGGCTGGGGCTCCTACGAGCAGTACTTC.

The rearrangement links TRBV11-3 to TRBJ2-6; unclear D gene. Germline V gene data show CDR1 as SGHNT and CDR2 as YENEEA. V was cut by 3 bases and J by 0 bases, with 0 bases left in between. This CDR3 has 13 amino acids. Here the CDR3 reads CASSFSGANVLTF. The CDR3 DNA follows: TGTGCCAGCAGCTTCTCTGGGGCCAACGTCCTGACTTTC.

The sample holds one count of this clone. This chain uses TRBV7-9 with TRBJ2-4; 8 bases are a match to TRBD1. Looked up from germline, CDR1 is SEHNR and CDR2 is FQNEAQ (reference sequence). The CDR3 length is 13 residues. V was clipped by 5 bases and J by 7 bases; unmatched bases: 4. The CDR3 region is CASSPGQGNIQYF. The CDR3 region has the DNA TGTGCCAGCAGCCCAGGACAGGGTAACATTCAGTACTTC.

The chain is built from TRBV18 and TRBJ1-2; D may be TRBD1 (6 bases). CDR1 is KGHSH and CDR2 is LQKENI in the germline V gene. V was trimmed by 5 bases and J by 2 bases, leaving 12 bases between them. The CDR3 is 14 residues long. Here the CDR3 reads CASSGQSRNYGYTF. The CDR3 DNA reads TGTGCCAGCTCAGGACAGAGCCGAAACTATGGCTACACCTTC.

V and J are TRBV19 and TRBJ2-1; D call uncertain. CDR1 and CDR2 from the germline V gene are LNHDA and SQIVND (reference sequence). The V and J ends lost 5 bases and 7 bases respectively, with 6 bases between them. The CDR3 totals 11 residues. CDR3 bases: TGTGCCAGTAGTGTCCGTAATGAGCAGTTCTTC. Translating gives CASSVRNEQFF.

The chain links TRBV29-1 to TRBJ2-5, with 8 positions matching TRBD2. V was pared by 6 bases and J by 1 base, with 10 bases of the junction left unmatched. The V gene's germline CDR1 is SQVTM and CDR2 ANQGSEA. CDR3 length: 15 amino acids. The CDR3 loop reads CSVRGTTSGQETQYF. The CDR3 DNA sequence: TGCAGCGTGAGGGGTACCACTAGCGGCCAAGAGACCCAGTACTTC.

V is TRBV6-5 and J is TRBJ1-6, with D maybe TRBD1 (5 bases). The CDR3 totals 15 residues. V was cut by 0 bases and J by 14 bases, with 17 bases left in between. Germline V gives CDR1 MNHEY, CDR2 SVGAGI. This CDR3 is CASSYSRQPRAALHF. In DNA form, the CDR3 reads TGTGCCAGCAGTTACTCTCGACAGCCCAGGGCGGCCCTCCACTTT.

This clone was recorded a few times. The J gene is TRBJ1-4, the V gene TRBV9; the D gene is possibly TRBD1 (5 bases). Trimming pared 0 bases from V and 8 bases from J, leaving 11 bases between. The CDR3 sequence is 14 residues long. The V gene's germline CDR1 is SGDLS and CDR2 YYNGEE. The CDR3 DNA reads TGTGCCAGCAGCGTAGGGCAGGGTGAGGAAAAACTGTTTTTT. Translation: CASSVGQGEEKLFF.

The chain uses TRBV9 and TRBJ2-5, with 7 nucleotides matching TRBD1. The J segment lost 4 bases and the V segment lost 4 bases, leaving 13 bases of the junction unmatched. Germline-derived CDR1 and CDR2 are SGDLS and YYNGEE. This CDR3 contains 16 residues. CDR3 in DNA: TGTGCCAGCAGCCCTTTGACCACGGGACAGATAGAGACCCAGTACTTC. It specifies CASSPLTTGQIETQYF.

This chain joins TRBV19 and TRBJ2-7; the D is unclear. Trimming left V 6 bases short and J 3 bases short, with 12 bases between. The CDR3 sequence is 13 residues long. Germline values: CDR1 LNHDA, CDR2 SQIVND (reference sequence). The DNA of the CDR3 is TGTGCCAGTAGCCTAGACGGAGACTACGAGCAGTACTTC. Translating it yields CASSLDGDYEQYF.